This T cell receptor (beta chain) is from a study of control samples from healthy donors and cancer patients. Profiling relied on immunoSEQ multiplex PCR, and the TCRdb table lists in-frame clones only, not all of them. The sample has about 120,000 clones, about nine tenths seen once. The receptor's source is a man in his forties in good health. Input material: blood.

The DNA of the CDR3 is TGCGCCAGCAGCTTGGGGCAGCCTAACTATGGCTACACCTTC. This sequence encodes CASSLGQPNYGYTF. The J gene is TRBJ1-2, the V gene TRBV5-1; D is ambiguous. V shed 0 bases and J shed 0 bases, with 6 bases lying between them. This CDR3 has 14 residues. Germline V gene lookup returns CDR1 SGHRS and CDR2 YFSETQ.